Below, 17 T cell receptor beta chains from the same sample are listed, as sequenced in a study of blood T cells in healthy people across ages (dated by TCRdb to the mid-2010s). Libraries were made using 5' RACE. Sequencing was carried out with an Illumina HiSeq 2500. A second PCR of about 7 to 12 cycles was performed with a sample-barcoded 5' primer and a J-beta primer mix. TCRdb ran its own pipeline on the public reads, namely fastp trimming at Q25 and MiXCR clone calling, and kept in-frame beta chains. Rows matching on CDR3 protein sequence are summarized as one entry with the most common DNA and genes. The sample table contains over 1.5 million distinct CDR3 sequences; only one count was recorded for around half of them. In total, the top ten clones hold about 2.1% of the sample. Source material: blood. Receptor source: a woman between 40 and 50 years old in good health.

The chain carries TRBV6-5 and TRBJ2-7; tentative D call: TRBD2 (5 bases). CDR3 length: 16 amino acids. Trimming left V 0 bases short and J 4 bases short, with 16 bases between. CDR1 and CDR2 from the germline V gene are MNHEY and SVGAGI. CDR3 region: CASSYSGRVGSYEQYF. The CDR3 bases are TGTGCCAGCAGTTACTCCGGACGCGTGGGGAGTTACGAGCAGTACTTC.

This rearrangement joins TRBV2 to TRBJ1-4; D is undetermined. The germline V gene has CDR1 SNHLY and CDR2 FYNNEI. V gave up 3 bases and J gave up 5 bases, with 13 bases separating them. The CDR3 has 15 residues. CDR3 coding DNA: TGTGCCAGCAGTGAGGGGTGGTCTCCGAATGAAAAACTGTTTTTT. This translates into CASSEGWSPNEKLFF.

In its sample, this clonotype was seen once. The gene calls are TRBV25-1 and TRBJ1-1; tentatively, D is TRBD1 (6 bases). The V gene's germline CDR1 is MGHDK and CDR2 SYGVNS. The CDR3 runs 15 residues. The V end was cut by 0 bases, the J end by 0 bases, with 8 bases between. CDR3 in DNA: TGTGCCAGCAGTGAATACCAGGGGTTGAACACTGAAGCTTTCTTT. This translates into CASSEYQGLNTEAFF.

This sequence joins TRBV9 and TRBJ2-5; D possibly corresponds to TRBD2 (6 bases). The germline V gene encodes CDR1 SGDLS and CDR2 YYNGEE. The V and J ends lost 2 bases and 10 bases respectively, with 15 bases between them. The CDR3 is 13 amino acids. CDR3 in amino acids: CASSVDPLEGQYF. Written as DNA, the CDR3 is TGTGCCAGCAGCGTGGACCCTCTGGAGGGCCAGTACTTC.

The chain couples TRBV12-3 or TRBV12-4 to TRBJ2-4, with D perhaps matching TRBD1 (6 bases). This CDR3 has 17 amino acids. Between the trimmed V and J ends, which lost 4 bases and 0 bases, there was a span of 16 bases. Here the CDR3 DNA reads TGTGCCAGCAGTTACCAACAGGGAGCAATAGCCAAAAACATTCAGTACTTC. It yields the protein CASSYQQGAIAKNIQYF.

This clonotype came up a few times. V gene TRBV6-5 combines with J gene TRBJ1-4; tentative D call: TRBD1 (6 bases). V was shortened by 6 bases and J by 7 bases, with 15 bases between the two germline ends. Germline V gene lookup returns CDR1 MNHEY and CDR2 SVGAGI. The CDR3 runs 14 residues. The CDR3 reads CASRTGRGGEKLFF. DNA of the CDR3: TGTGCCAGCAGGACCGGCAGGGGAGGTGAAAAACTGTTTTTT.

The chain couples TRBV28 to TRBJ2-7; possible D gene TRBD2, 6 bases. The ends were cut back, 2 bases at V and 3 bases at J, with 14 bases in the middle. This CDR3 is built from 15 residues. Germline V gene data show CDR1 as MDHEN and CDR2 as SYDVKM. CDR3 residues: CASSLTLGGYYEQYF. Here the CDR3 DNA reads TGTGCCAGCAGTTTAACTCTTGGGGGGTACTACGAGCAGTACTTC.

This chain connects TRBV28 to TRBJ2-7; D possibly matches TRBD1 or TRBD2 (6 bases each). The CDR3 is made up of 14 amino acids. The germline CDR1 and CDR2 sequences are MDHEN and SYDVKM. Trimming left V 6 bases short and J 2 bases short, with 14 bases between. CDR3 bases: TGTGCCAGCAGCCTACACCGGGGGCCCTACGAGCAGTACTTC. The encoded protein is CASSLHRGPYEQYF.

The rearrangement uses TRBV5-1 and TRBJ2-5; 8 bases map to TRBD1. CDR1 is SGHRS, CDR2 YFSETQ, per germline. V shed 5 bases and J 11 bases; nucleotides not matched to a gene: 17. The CDR3 has 15 residues. CDR3 loop: CASRSRTGSFNEQYF. The CDR3 coding sequence is TGCGCCAGCAGGTCCAGGACAGGGTCATTCAATGAGCAGTACTTC.

The rearrangement links TRBV4-3 to TRBJ2-3; D not resolved. The CDR3 extends over 13 amino acids. The germline V and J ends were trimmed by 0 bases and 6 bases, with 7 bases remaining between them. The germline gives CDR1 LGHNA, CDR2 YSLEER. The CDR3 loop is CASSQELRDTQYF. CDR3 sequence (DNA): TGCGCCAGCAGCCAAGAATTGAGGGATACGCAGTATTTT.

This chain links TRBV15 with TRBJ2-1, with D perhaps matching TRBD1 (5 bases). This CDR3 region has 13 residues. Trimming left V 4 bases short and J 6 bases short, with 10 bases between. The germline V gene encodes CDR1 LNHNV and CDR2 YYDKDF (reference sequence). The CDR3 DNA reads TGTGCCACCAGCATGGGTACAGGCAATGAGCAGTTCTTC. As protein: CATSMGTGNEQFF.

V gene TRBV2 combines with J gene TRBJ1-5; D is ambiguous. The V end lost 4 bases, the J end lost 13 bases, and 17 bases lay between the germline ends. The CDR3 covers 13 residues. CDR1 SNHLY and CDR2 FYNNEI come from the germline V gene. CDR3 protein: CASSALGRVKQHF. The CDR3 DNA follows: TGTGCCAGCAGTGCTCTAGGGAGGGTAAAGCAGCATTTT.

This clonotype turned up a few times. CDR3 in DNA: TGCAGTGCTTTGCACCGGGACAGAGCCCCCGGCGAGCAGTACTTC. Protein product: CSALHRDRAPGEQYF. The chain carries TRBV20-1 and TRBJ2-4, with 7 bases fitting TRBD1. The closer fit of TRBJ2-7 to the DNA end suggests the J call may be wrong. This CDR3 comprises 15 residues. Germline V gene data show CDR1 as DFQATT and CDR2 as SNEGSKA (reference sequence).

This chain joins TRBV7-2 and TRBJ1-6, with 8 bases identical to TRBD1. The CDR3 loop spans 14 amino acids. J gave up 9 bases and V 6 bases, and 7 bases lay outside the gene matches. Germline CDR1 and CDR2: SGHTA and FQGNSA. The CDR3 DNA reads TGTGCCAGCAGTTTTGGACAGGGCCCTTCACCCCTCCACTTT. It translates to CASSFGQGPSPLHF. The full variable domain, in which reference TRBV7-2 and TRBJ1-6 provide the parts outside the CDR3, is GAGVSQSPSNKVTEKGKDVELRCDPISGHTALYWYRQSLGQGLEFLIYFQGNSAPDKSGLPSDRFSAERTGGSVSTLTIQRTQQEDSAVYLCASSFGQGPSPLHFGNGTRLTVT.

CDR3 region: CASSRTGEFAFSGNTIYF. The CDR3 DNA reads TGTGCCAGCAGCCGGACAGGGGAGTTTGCCTTTTCTGGAAACACCATATATTTT. This chain links TRBV7-9 with TRBJ1-3; 9 bases match TRBD1. J gave up 1 base and V 5 bases, and 12 bases lay outside the gene matches. Germline lookup yields CDR1 SEHNR and CDR2 FQNEAQ (reference sequence). This CDR3 region has 18 residues. Supplemented by reference TRBV7-9 and TRBJ1-3, the full variable domain reads DTGVSQNPRHKITKRGQNVTFRCDPISEHNRLYWYRQTLGQGPEFLTYFQNEAQLEKSRLLSDRFSAERPKGSFSTLEIQRTEQGDSAMYLCASSRTGEFAFSGNTIYFGEGSWLTVV.

The chain recombines TRBV25-1 with TRBJ1-2; TRBD1 agrees at 10 bases. This CDR3 region has 18 residues. CDR1 MGHDK and CDR2 SYGVNS come from the germline V gene. Trimming removed 1 base from V and 2 bases from J; junction bases left unmatched: 10. The CDR3 region has the DNA TGTGCCAGCAGTGAATTGGGGGACAGGGGCAGGAACAACTATGGCTACACCTTC. Protein: CASSELGDRGRNNYGYTF.

The CDR3 DNA follows: TGTGCCAGCAGCCTACGCGCCAGACCAGGAGAAGCCAAAAACATTCAGTACTTC. This translates into CASSLRARPGEAKNIQYF. The rearrangement uses TRBV7-2 and TRBJ2-4; D uncertain. Trimming removed 5 bases from V and 0 bases from J, with 20 bases in between. CDR1 and CDR2 from the germline V gene are SGHTA and FQGNSA. The CDR3 totals 18 residues.